At least ten counts were recorded for the clone carrying this TCR beta chain. CDR3 size: 16 residues. Germline V lookup: CDR1 DFQATT, CDR2 SNEGSKA (reference sequence). Trimming took off 1 base at V and 0 bases at J, with 13 bases between the two ends. A single record per CDR3 protein comes from TCRdb applying MiXCR to the RT-PCR reads. The table has 430,000 or so distinct CDR3 sequences, roughly 11% seen once. This entry belongs to a study of response to subunit inactivated influenza vaccine. The material sequenced was PBMCs from blood, taken roughly 48 days after vaccination. V gene TRBV20-1 combines with J gene TRBJ2-1; TRBD2 is a possible D gene (6 bases). The sequence came from a man aged 50 to 60 who received an inactivated influenza vaccine. CDR3 amino acids: CSARGSGADSYNEQFF. The CDR3, as DNA: TGCAGTGCTAGAGGTAGCGGAGCGGACTCCTACAATGAGCAGTTCTTC.